This T cell receptor (beta chain) was captured by sequencing in a study of shared clonotypes between healthy human individuals (dated by TCRdb to 2018 to 2020). With respect to the entire study: A few men and a couple of women, aged 18 to 49 years, made up the cohort. For each donor, CD4 naive and CD4 memory were each run on three plates, CD8 naive on two plates, and CD8 memory on one plate. To estimate repertoire size and how much clonotypes are shared between individuals, the study performed deep sequencing of blood TCR repertoires from about 5 healthy adults. To increase sequencing depth and limit assay-specific biases, different laboratories used diverse techniques to prepare libraries and sequence TCR repertoires. Leukapheresis yielded between about 0.85 and 10 billion PBMCs per donor. Overall study results and their limits: Even with the large sequencing depth, rarefaction of the sorted-subset datasets indicated that sequencing was incomplete. Sampling was restricted to blood, and TCR repertoires in tissue are likely to differ from TCR repertoires in blood. Clonotypes shared by all four sorted-subset donors showed higher generation probabilities than non-shared clonotypes. Naive subsets generally had larger estimated clonotype richness than memory subsets did. Pairwise subsampling indicated that sequencing depth was expected to affect the degree of clonotype sharing among donors. When several donors were compared, the shared fraction of clonotypes was about 5.2% for naive CD4, 3% to 4% for naive CD8, about 2.5% for memory CD4, and less than 0.5% for memory CD8. The small number of donors limited the genetic and exposure-history diversity represented.

Notes on this clone: No antigen is known for it. No per-base quality is available; no much larger clone lies one base away.

From its cysteine to its phenylalanine, the CDR3 spans 20 amino acids. Only the CDR3 DNA stays, 60 bases, in frame from base 1. Using the deep immunoSEQ assay, TCR CDR3 regions were amplified from genomic DNA by multiplex PCR. Extracted genomic DNA from each cell subset was spread evenly across all wells of several immunoSEQ 96-well plates, with each plate serving as a replicate. For sorted subsets, 150 to 250 ng genomic DNA, equal to 25,000 to 35,000 T cell genomes, was loaded into each replicate PCR. Purified libraries were measured with a Qubit 3.0 fluorometer, size-checked on a Bioanalyzer 2100, and measured again with the KAPA Library Quantification kit. Every immunoSEQ 96-well plate was sequenced on a dedicated single-read 150-cycle Illumina NextSeq 550 flow cell. The authors processed their data as follows. Because only junctional sequences without quality scores were contained in the immunoSEQ output, filtering matching that applied to full-length reads could not be performed. To assign V/J genes and CDR3, sequences were annotated using PyIR, a Python wrapper for IgBLAST v1.9, with IMGT germline references. Any read was removed if the V/J assignment was weak (E-value above 1e-6), the CDR3 was missing, or the read contained stop codons, out-of-frame junctions, or ambiguous translated residues. V3J clonotypes were defined as sequences sharing an identical inferred V gene, J gene, and CDR3 amino acid sequence. The percentage overlap between two repertoires was calculated by dividing the number of shared unique clonotypes by the size of the smaller repertoire. Repertoire richness was assessed with RTK rarefaction, the Chao1 estimator, and Recon v2.1 estimates of unobserved clonotypes. Generation probabilities for all TCRbeta clonotypes obtained by the gDNA method from four donors were computed using OLGA. TCRdb retrieved this table from immuneACCESS and kept in-frame rearrangements only. Not all clones are present; in checked studies, unresolved V genes account for under half, and no reason is known for the remainder. Clone size and V and J calls were adopted from that table, with D and trimming inferred from the DNA. Within this sample are about 1 million clones, with roughly 80% of them counted one time only. The ten top clones hold less than 1.5% of the sample.

The donors were healthy, HIV-negative adults with no recently reported acute infections or vaccinations. Only Caucasian adults living in Nashville, Tennessee, USA were represented among the donors. CD4+ T cells were enriched by magnetic negative selection; naive cells were then positively selected on CD45RA, and the negative fraction formed the memory subset. Blood was obtained by leukapheresis, after which PBMCs were separated by Ficoll-Histopaque density gradient centrifugation and cryopreserved in liquid nitrogen vapor phase. Analytical flow cytometry was used to check the purity and quantity of every magnetically sorted T cell population. Each sorted fraction had its genomic DNA isolated and then quantified by UV absorbance on a Nanodrop 2000c.

The sequence joins TRBV1 to TRBJ2-6; the table's D call, TRBD1, was not checked against the DNA. TRBV1 corresponds to a pseudogene. Sequencing used memory CD4+ T cells sorted from blood. The cell subset or site label on this specimen signifies: CD45RA-negative fraction. This clonotype originated in a man between 18 and 29 years old in good health. CDR3 loop: CTSSQDEGRNNIAGANVLTF. The sequenced DNA: TGCACCAGCAGCCAAGACGAAGGCAGGAATAATATCGCTGGGGCCAACGTCCTGACTTTC.